This T cell receptor (beta chain) is from a study of post-analysis software for immune sequencing data. Whole-study context: As for disease course, relapsing-remitting, secondary progressive and progressive-relapsing multiple sclerosis were all included. General study points: When patients were compared with controls, a handful of TRBV segments were more frequent, TRBV5-6, TRBV5-1 and TRBV20-1 among them. Batch-matched samples strongly co-clustered by F measure. Controls significantly exceeded multiple sclerosis patients in normalized Chao1 diversity.

CDR3 length: 14 residues. Trimming removed 6 bases from V and 1 base from J; junction bases left unmatched: 3. Germline V CDR1 and CDR2: ENHRY, SYGVKD. Sequencing libraries made from TCR beta cDNA carried unique molecular identifiers. From around 0.96 to 9.9 million T cells, 550,000 or so cDNA molecules were obtained. One entry per CDR3 protein, called by TCRdb with MiXCR from the PCR reads. This sample has fewer than 600,000 distinct CDR3 sequences; nearly 45% occur once, and the top ten carry roughly an eighth. This clonotype was seen more than once but under ten times. Its antigen is not identified.

This TCR was recovered from a girl under 18 with multiple sclerosis. The specimen sequenced was blood. V usage is TRBV10-3 and J usage is TRBJ1-1; 9 bases are shared with TRBD1. The DNA of the CDR3 is TGTGCCATCAGCAAGGGACAGGGGAACACTGAAGCTTTCTTT. This encodes CAISKGQGNTEAFF.